This T cell receptor (beta chain) stems from a study of blood T cell repertoires in COVID-19. Study overall: COVID-19 samples collected from the United States, Italy and Spain covered acute and convalescent phases.

The CDR3 is 15 amino acids. Germline trimming cut 5 bases from V and 4 bases from J; bases unmatched to any gene: 8. Per germline, CDR1 MNHEY and CDR2 SVGAGI. Original methodology: Amplification from reference gene primers served as the basis for estimated nucleated cell counts. Sequenced by immunoSEQ multiplex PCR; TCRdb stores in-frame clones only, minus some. From that table come the V and J calls and clone size; the DNA was used to work out D and trimming. The data show approximately 92,000 clones, less than 90% seen once. The genes are TRBV6-5 and TRBJ1-3, with 7 bases identical to TRBD1. This clonotype originated in a man between 70 and 80 years old with active or convalescent COVID-19. Material: peripheral blood. The CDR3 bases are TGTGCCAGCAGTCTACAGGGGCGCTCCGGAAACACCATATATTTT. Residues: CASSLQGRSGNTIYF.